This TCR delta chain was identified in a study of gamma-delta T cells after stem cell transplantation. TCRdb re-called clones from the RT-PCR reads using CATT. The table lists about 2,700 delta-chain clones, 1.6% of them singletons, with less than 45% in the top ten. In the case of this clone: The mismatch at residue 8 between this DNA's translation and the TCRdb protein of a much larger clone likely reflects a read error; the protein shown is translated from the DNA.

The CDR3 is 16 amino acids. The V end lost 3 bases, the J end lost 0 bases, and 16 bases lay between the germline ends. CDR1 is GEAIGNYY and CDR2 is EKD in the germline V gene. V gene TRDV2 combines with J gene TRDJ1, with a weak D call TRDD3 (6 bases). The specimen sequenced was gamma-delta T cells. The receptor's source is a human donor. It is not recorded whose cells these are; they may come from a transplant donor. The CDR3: CACDGMLRDNTDKLIF. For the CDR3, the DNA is TGTGCCTGTGACGGCATGCTGAGGGATAACACCGATAAACTCATCTTT.